A selection of T cell receptor beta chains follows, all from one sample in a study of regulatory T cells in long-lasting Graves disease. TCRdb re-derived calls from the multiplex PCR reads in MiXCR, one entry per CDR3 protein. The sample carries 450,000 to 500,000 distinct CDR3 sequences, around 15% recorded once. The sample was also linked to a second study, of T cells in Graves' hyperthyroidism and ophthalmopathy.

This sample comprised peripheral blood mononuclear cells (PBMCs), obtained at new diagnosis, from a patient treated with antithyroid drugs. The receptors were sampled from a man aged 40-49 years with Graves disease. The CDR3 runs from the conserved cysteine through the conserved F or W. Part of the rows lack a size; the others show once, few, many or a class for expanded clones.

clone_size v_call cdr3_aa
many TRBV29-1 CSVAGSAGWEETQYF
. TRBV28 CASRARTGLLNTEAFF
many TRBV7-9 CASSLGGFTSYEQYF
many TRBV27 CASIASGSFADTQYF
many TRBV11-2 CASSLGSLTDTQYF
. TRBV20-1 CSAEKRQGNNQPQHF
few TRBV5-1 CASSSRGDLVDTEAFF
few TRBV7-6 CASTRSSGANVLTF
many TRBV7-2 CASSSGRAYQETQYF
few TRBV9 CASSVGGDRSYEQYF
. TRBV9 CASSPLGVNEQFF
many TRBV24-1 CATSDQPGTQGRETQYF
. TRBV28 CASSPNRIHGYTF
many TRBV3-1 CASSQGIAGGFEQYF
many TRBV30 CAWSPPLAGDYNEQFF
. TRBV15 CATRRTSGSYNEQFF
. TRBV7-3 CASSQQGTSGGRSYEQYF
many TRBV28 CARPPGGEGYEQYF
many TRBV5-1 CASRDRAGYNEQFF
. TRBV29-1 CSGSGTSGAAYNEQFF
few TRBV6-2/TRBV6-3 CASSVTGGNTIYF
many TRBV27 CASSFGQGAQPQHF
few TRBV11-1 CASSLSKASAETQYF